This T cell receptor (beta chain) was observed in a study of siplizumab effects on memory and regulatory T cells. Study-wide points: Proliferating clones, CD4+ or CD8+, lacked an assignable naive or memory phenotype in roughly 80-97% of cases. Of the alloreactive clones, only a minor fraction mapped to unstimulated subsets. Mappable alloreactive CD4+ clones averaged approximately 69% Treg-derived with siplizumab versus 26.9% in controls.

Some 9.7 x 10^4 TCR templates were assayed per sample. Method: immunoSEQ multiplex PCR; TCRdb's copy keeps in-frame clones and lacks some. The table includes about 87,000 clones, approximately 93% detected once. For this clone: Its antigen is as yet unknown.

Sequences were obtained from non-Treg CD4+ T cells sorted from blood. The sequence was obtained from a human donor in good health.

CDR3 loop: CAWSVGRLAKNIQYF. The DNA for the CDR3 is TGTGCCTGGAGTGTCGGCAGGCTAGCCAAAAACATTCAGTACTTC. V gene TRBV30 combines with J gene TRBJ2-4; unclear D gene. Germline V gene lookup returns CDR1 GTSNPN and CDR2 SVGIG (reference sequence). The CDR3 runs to 15 residues. With 0 bases removed from V and 0 bases from J, the gap between germline ends came to 9 bases.